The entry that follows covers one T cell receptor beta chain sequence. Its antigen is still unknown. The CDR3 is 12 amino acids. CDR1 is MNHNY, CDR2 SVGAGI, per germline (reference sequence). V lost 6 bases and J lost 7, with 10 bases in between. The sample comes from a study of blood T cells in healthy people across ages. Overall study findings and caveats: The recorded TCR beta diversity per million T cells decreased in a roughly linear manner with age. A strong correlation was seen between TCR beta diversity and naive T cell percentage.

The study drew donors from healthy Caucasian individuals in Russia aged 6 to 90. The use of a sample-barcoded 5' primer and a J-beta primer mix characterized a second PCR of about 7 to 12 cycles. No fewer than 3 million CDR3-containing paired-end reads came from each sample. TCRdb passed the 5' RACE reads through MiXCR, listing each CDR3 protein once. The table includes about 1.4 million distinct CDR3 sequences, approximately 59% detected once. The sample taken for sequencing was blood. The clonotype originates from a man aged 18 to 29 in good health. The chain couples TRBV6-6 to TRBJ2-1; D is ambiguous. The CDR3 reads CASSLIWNEQFF. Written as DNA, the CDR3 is TGTGCCAGCAGCCTCATTTGGAATGAGCAGTTCTTC.